This T cell receptor beta chain was recovered during a study of beta chain features in type 1 diabetes. Averaging about 116 mL, one heparinised blood draw was given by each donor. Investigators reverse transcribed all isolated RNA, so they sequenced expressed TCRB transcripts. Sequencing used immunoSEQ multiplex PCR; TCRdb keeps in-frame clones, though not all of them. The sample lists around 240,000 clones; more than 65% were seen once. Germline CDR1 and CDR2: SQVTM and ANQGSEA. V lost 0 bases and J 0 bases, leaving 9 bases between the germline ends. The CDR3 extends over 14 amino acids. The chain uses TRBV29-1 and TRBJ2-7; unclear D gene. This clonotype originated in a young man in good health. The sample consisted of naive CD4+ T cells from blood. The CDR3 DNA is TGCAGCGTTGAAGACCCGGCGGTCTCCTACGAGCAGTACTTC. Translating gives CSVEDPAVSYEQYF.